The rows below give T cell receptor beta chains drawn from one sample of a study of cytomegalovirus exposure and HLA in healthy donors. The data were produced by immunoSEQ multiplex PCR, yet TCRdb's version contains in-frame clones alone and is incomplete. The table has 210,000 or so clones, roughly 84% seen once; the top ten hold more than 0.6%. The sequenced material came from PBMCs. These receptors were taken from a boy aged 2 to 10 in good health and CMV-seronegative. Each CDR3 is given with its conserved first and last residue. A D gene is named only where the DNA matches it firmly. Clone size, where shown, is once, few, many, or a class for clones that have expanded.

D	J	V	size	DNA	CDR3
-	TRBJ1-3	TRBV11-2	once	TGTGCCAGCAGCCCTACCCTAATTCCCACCTCTGGAAACACCATATATTTT	CASSPTLIPTSGNTIYF
-	TRBJ1-1	TRBV9	-	TGTGCCAGCAGCGTATTGAGGTCGATAGATAGCACTGAAGCTTTCTTT	CASSVLRSIDSTEAFF
-	TRBJ2-2	TRBV10-3	-	TGTGCCATCAGTGAGGGGACTGTGAACACCGGGGAGCTGTTTTTT	CAISEGTVNTGELFF
TRBD2	TRBJ2-5	TRBV7-8	-	TGTGCCAGCAGCACCTGGACTAGCGGGGAAGAGACCCAGTACTTC	CASSTWTSGEETQYF
TRBD1	TRBJ1-2	TRBV5-1	-	TGCGCCAGCAGCTTTACAGGGGGCGATATGGTCGACAACTATGGCTACACCTTC	CASSFTGGDMVDNYGYTF
-	TRBJ2-5	TRBV11-2	-	TGTGCCAGCAGCTTAGTGGGAAAGGGGGAGGGTCAAGAGACCCAGTACTTC	CASSLVGKGEGQETQYF
-	TRBJ2-2	TRBV29-1	once	TGCAGCGTGGCCGATGAAGCCGGGGAGCTGTTTTTT	CSVADEAGELFF
-	TRBJ2-1	TRBV2	-	TGTGCCAGCAGTAGGGACAACGAGCAGTTCTTC	CASSRDNEQFF
-	TRBJ1-5	TRBV27	-	TGTGCCAGCGGCTGGACAGACAATCAGCCCCAGCATTTT	CASGWTDNQPQHF
TRBD2	TRBJ2-1	TRBV5-1	-	TGCGCCAGCAATCTAGCGGGGCCTAGCTCCTACAATGAGCAGTTCTTC	CASNLAGPSSYNEQFF
-	TRBJ1-4	TRBV9	-	TGTGCCAGCAGCCCCGTGCGGGGGAGTCATAATGAAAAACTGTTTTTT	CASSPVRGSHNEKLFF
TRBD1	TRBJ1-4	TRBV11-2	-	TGTGCCAGCAGCTTAGATCTGGGCAGGGGGCTTTGGGAAAAACTGTTTTTT	CASSLDLGRGLWEKLFF
-	TRBJ1-2	TRBV25-1	-	TGTGCCAGCAGTGAGGGTTCGAGTGGCAGGGTTGATGGCTACACCTTC	CASSEGSSGRVDGYTF
-	TRBJ1-1	TRBV6-5	-	TGTGCCAGCAGTTACTCGTTCAGGGCGGACACTGAAGCTTTCTTT	CASSYSFRADTEAFF
TRBD1	TRBJ1-1	TRBV5-1	few	TGCGCCAGCAGTCGTGGGACAGGCGAAAGAGCTTTCTTT	CASSRGTGERAFF
-	TRBJ2-1	TRBV2	-	TGTGCCAGCAGTGGCGGGGCGGCAGGGGGGCATGAGCAGTTCTTC	CASSGGAAGGHEQFF
-	TRBJ2-3	TRBV14	-	TGTGCCAGCAGCCAAGTTATAAGAGGGGATACGCAGTATTTT	CASSQVIRGDTQYF
-	TRBJ1-2	TRBV15	-	TGTGCCACCAGCAGAGAGGGGGCCCATTATGGCTACACCTTC	CATSREGAHYGYTF
TRBD1	TRBJ1-1	TRBV6-5	few	TGTGCCAGCACCCGGGACAGGGTTGGGGCTGAAGCTTTCTTT	CASTRDRVGAEAFF
-	TRBJ2-1	TRBV9	-	TGTGCCAGCAGCGTAGGAGGTGCAGGGGATCAGTTCTTC	CASSVGGAGDQFF
-	TRBJ2-5	TRBV29-1	-	TGCAGCGGGCAAGAGGGCCCACAAGAGACCCAGTACTTC	CSGQEGPQETQYF
-	TRBJ1-2	TRBV30	-	TGTGCCTGGAGTCAGGGCCGGGGCTACACCTTC	CAWSQGRGYTF
-	TRBJ1-3	TRBV30	-	TGTGCCTGGAGTGTGAGCCGCCCGGACACCATATATTTT	CAWSVSRPDTIYF
-	TRBJ1-2	TRBV5-1	-	TGCGCCAGCAGCTTGGGCGGCAGTTATGGCTACACCTTC	CASSLGGSYGYTF
-	TRBJ2-7	TRBV28	-	TGTGCCAGCAGTTTAGGGGGCACCTACTCCTACGAGCAGTACTTC	CASSLGGTYSYEQYF
TRBD1	TRBJ1-2	TRBV7-9	-	TGTGCCAGCAGGAATTCTGGACAGGGAAGGTTTCAGGGCTACACCTTC	CASRNSGQGRFQGYTF
-	TRBJ1-1	TRBV20-1	-	TGCAGTGTCGGGGGGAACACTGAAGCTTTCTTT	CSVGGNTEAFF
TRBD1	TRBJ1-1	TRBV11-1	-	TGTGCCAGCAGCTTAGTTATTATCGACAGGGATGGGACTGAAGCTTTCTTT	CASSLVIIDRDGTEAFF
-	TRBJ2-6	TRBV6-1	-	TGTGCCGGCAGTTCGTCGGCTGGGGCCAACGTCCTGACTTTC	CAGSSSAGANVLTF
-	TRBJ1-2	TRBV7-9	once	TGTGCCAGCAGGGAACCTTCTAAAACCACAGGGTTGGGCTACACCTTC	CASREPSKTTGLGYTF
-	TRBJ1-2	TRBV5-1	-	TGCGCCAGCAGCGGGGACTGCCTTTGGACCTTC	CASSGDCLWTF
-	TRBJ1-4	TRBV9	once	TGTGCCAACAGCGGCCCCGGACAGAATAATGAAAAACTGTTTTTT	CANSGPGQNNEKLFF
TRBD2	TRBJ2-1	TRBV13	-	TGTGCCAGCAGCTTCAAAGGACTAGCGTATTACAATGAGCAGTTCTTC	CASSFKGLAYYNEQFF
TRBD2	TRBJ2-1	TRBV19	-	TGTGCCAGTAGTACCGTACTAGCGGGCCCCTACAATGAGCAGTTCTTC	CASSTVLAGPYNEQFF
TRBD1	TRBJ2-2	TRBV29-1	-	TGCAGCGTCTCCGGGACAGGAAATAACCGAAGTCCCGGGGAGCTGTTTTTT	CSVSGTGNNRSPGELFF
TRBD1	TRBJ2-3	TRBV11-2	-	TGTGCCAGCAGCTTGACCGGGGACAGGGAGTATTTT	CASSLTGDREYF
TRBD2	TRBJ2-2	TRBV4-1	-	TGCGCCAGCAGCCAAGAGGGGCTAGCGGGTGGGGACGGGGAGCTGTTTTTT	CASSQEGLAGGDGELFF
TRBD2	TRBJ2-3	TRBV19	-	TGTGCCAGTACTACTAGCGGGGGCCGCGGCACAGATACGCAGTATTTT	CASTTSGGRGTDTQYF
-	TRBJ1-3	TRBV5-1	-	TGCGCCAGCAGCTCGGAGGGCCACTCTGGAAACACCATATATTTT	CASSSEGHSGNTIYF
TRBD1	TRBJ1-2	TRBV5-1	-	TGCGCCAGCAGCTTGGGCCAGGGGGAAATAAGCTATGGCTACACCTTC	CASSLGQGEISYGYTF
-	TRBJ2-1	TRBV2	-	TGTGCCAGCAAATCGGACAAGTCCTCCTACAATGAGCAGTTCTTC	CASKSDKSSYNEQFF
-	TRBJ2-3	TRBV4-1	-	TGCGCCAGCAGCCAAGGGTCTCTAGTGCCGACAGATACGCAGTATTTT	CASSQGSLVPTDTQYF
-	TRBJ2-7	TRBV27	once	TGTGCCAGCAGCCCAAAGGAGAGTTACGAGCAGTACTTC	CASSPKESYEQYF
TRBD1	TRBJ1-2	TRBV19	-	TGTGCCAGTAGTATAGATACCGGACAGGGGTATGGCTACACCTTC	CASSIDTGQGYGYTF
-	TRBJ1-1	TRBV7-9	-	TGTGCCAGCAGCTTAGCGGCGAACACTGAAGCTTTCTTT	CASSLAANTEAFF
-	TRBJ2-7	TRBV19	-	TGTGCCAGTAGTATCTACGGGAGCTCCTACGAGCAGTACTTC	CASSIYGSSYEQYF
-	TRBJ1-1	TRBV29-1	-	TGCAGCGTTGAGAGAAGACAGCTTAACACTGAAGCTTTCTTT	CSVERRQLNTEAFF